This T cell receptor beta chain was recorded in a study of cytomegalovirus exposure and HLA in healthy donors (dated by TCRdb to 2016 to 2017). Broadly, across the study: An earlier analysis of some 550 of the donors reported 250 to 350 Gb of sequence data and some 100 million unique TCR beta sequences from 150 million to 200 million T cells. About 300 gigabases of sequencing data and tens of millions of unique TCR sequences were included in an early release covering about 620 HLA-typed donors. Among the roughly 400 genotyped donors, approximately 81% belonged to the genetic ancestry cluster associated with self-reported Caucasian donors. The study aimed to test whether cataloging public T cell receptors could reveal signatures of past pathogen exposure. Using immunosequencing, the study profiled T cell repertoires from 500 to 800 subjects and related those repertoires to cytomegalovirus serostatus. In addition to the first cohort of 650 to 750 subjects, a separate validation cohort of 130 or so different subjects was used. High-throughput TCR immunosequencing, statistical association of individual TCRs with disease status, and machine learning were combined to predict cytomegalovirus infection status. To study patterns of TCR occurrence, a later analysis re-analyzed previously published TCR beta repertoires from 700 or so donors and added high-resolution HLA genotyping. In the later analysis, no new phenotypic data were used to find candidate immune exposures; instead, reliance was placed on TCR beta sequences and their occurrence across donors. An earlier analysis of several hundred of the donors used high-throughput TCR beta sequencing to judge whether each TCR beta V gene segment behaved as functional or pseudogenic. Donor age, sex, ethnicity and CMV serostatus were compiled alongside the repertoire data. Genome-wide SNP genotypes for about three fifths of the roughly 670 donors were used in a later genetic analysis, which treated that subset as a discovery cohort. Every discovery cohort repertoire had been produced on one sequencing platform. HLA typing covered class I and class II loci at four-digit resolution. The number of donors typed differed by locus, with roughly 620-640 for A, B, C, DRB1 and DQB1, 522 for DQA1, over 600 for DPA1, and around 450 for DPB1. Because of strong linkage in the cohort, four to six DR-DQ haplotypes were treated as single units for association and clustering. On average, roughly 200,000 unique TCR beta nucleotide sequences were sequenced per donor among 300 to 500 genotyped donors of the cohort, with approximately 18% of those sequences being non-productive.

Receptors were amplified or captured by the immunoSEQ multiplex PCR assay. For the multiplex PCR, a mixture combining 60 forward primers for TCR Vbeta segments and 13 reverse primers for TCR Jbeta segments was used. The CDR3 region of rearranged TCR beta genes was amplified from genomic DNA with a multiplex PCR assay. On the Illumina HiSeq System, the amplified TCR beta libraries were sequenced as 87-base-pair reads. In the original analysis: A later analysis tallied roughly 76 million unique TCR beta chains across the 550 to 850 repertoires, and some 10 million of those chains were shared by two or more donors. To remove PCR and sequencing errors, raw reads were error-corrected and collapsed into unique sequences using a nearest-neighbor algorithm that merged closely related sequences. Alignment of CDR3 sequences to IMGT reference sequences was used to assign V, D and J gene segments. For a sequence to be retained, a match of at least six nucleotides was required to both a V gene segment and a J gene segment. Rearrangements were classified as productive when the CDR3 lacked stop codons and remained in frame with V and J, and all other rearrangements were classified as non-productive. Following IMGT convention, CDR3 was defined as the stretch from the second conserved V-encoded cysteine up to the conserved J-encoded phenylalanine. Sequences without an unambiguous match to a single V gene segment were excluded from the earlier analysis of approximately 600 of the donors. An earlier analysis of over 450 of the donors classified V segments as functional when productive rearrangements were above 56.7% and as segregating when the standard deviation between donors was above 5%. A statistical classification framework was developed to diagnose cytomegalovirus status using the catalog of TCR beta chain sequences. V and J gene assignment, in a later analysis, came from comparing TCR nucleotide sequences with IMGT/GENE-DB human TR gene sequences. A later analysis assigned CDR3 sequences and most-parsimonious VDJ recombination scenarios with the TCRdist pipeline. A later analysis defined each TCR beta chain by its CDR3 amino acid sequence plus V-gene family, and excluded reads lacking a unique V-gene family. In a later analysis, 450 to 600 highly shared, low-generation-probability nucleotide sequences were removed to address suspected cross-contamination and a sequencing artifact. In a later analysis, a clonal expansion index for each public chain was calculated from normalized within-repertoire ranks of inferred template counts. In a later analysis, generation probabilities were computed with a VDJ recombination model fitted to out-of-frame rearrangements, and the resulting probabilities were checked against IGoR. A later analysis scored TCR-TCR, TCR-HLA and TCR-CMV co-occurrence with hypergeometric tests, applying a repertoire-size bias correction to TCR pairs. In a later analysis, false discovery rates were estimated by permuting HLA or CMV assignments 20 times. In a later analysis, co-occurring TCRs were grouped using DBSCAN, with TCRdist sequence similarity added in when clustering inside HLA-allele-positive subsets. Co-occurrence clustering excluded repertoires with fewer than 30,000 or more than 120,000 public chains, plus five with anomalous nucleotide sharing. TCRdb stores this immuneACCESS table with in-frame sequences only. Part of the clones is absent; in the studies checked, under half of the shortfall reflects unresolved V genes, and no reason is known for the rest. V and J calls and clone size are as listed in that table; D and trimming were resolved from the DNA. This sample has roughly 180,000 clones in its table, and 85% of those were observed once. The biggest ten clones account for 1% of the sample.

Study-wide findings and limitations: Strong co-occurrence of HLA alleles, especially DR and DQ, made assigning TCR associations to individual alleles difficult. At a false discovery rate of 0.05, a later analysis linked 16,951 TCR beta sequences to specific HLA alleles. A later genetic analysis associated a missense DCLRE1C variant with V-gene and J-gene trimming of TCR beta chains, and an independent cohort replicated the association. The 87-base-pair reads could not distinguish some IMGT-functional V segments, including TRBV6-2 and TRBV6-3, so those segments were excluded. In a later analysis, several top co-occurrence clusters were reported to appear linked to parvovirus B19, influenza, CMV and Epstein-Barr virus. Across donors, most TCR sequences were observed very rarely, whereas some public TCRs were present in many individuals. Approximately 18 rarely observed V segments, including chromosome 9 orphons, were excluded from the earlier analysis of about 600 of the donors because counts were too low. Only TCR beta chains were sequenced in this cohort, and the absence of alpha or paired-chain data limited detectable features. A further reported finding was that TCR beta sequences accurately predicted the HLA-A and HLA-B alleles for most subjects in the first cohort. Because some donors lacked HLA typing at each locus, the association tests relied only on the typed subset. The classifier was reported to diagnose cytomegalovirus status with high specificity and sensitivity in both the original cohort and the validation cohort. Compared with equally common non-associated chains, HLA-associated TCR beta chains in a later analysis were more clonally expanded and had lower generation probabilities. The study gave a list of 150 to 200 TCR beta chains associated with cytomegalovirus. The authors suggested that the approach could potentially be extended to other disease states and immunological phenotypes. In a later analysis, the rate of TCR association differed among HLA loci, with DRB1 alleles having the most associated TCRs and HLA-C alleles having the fewest. Presence/absence analyses assumed roughly uniform sequencing depth across donors, an assumption that may not hold. In a later genetic analysis, fewer N-insertions in productive TCRs were reported among donors in an Asian-associated ancestry cluster than the 666-donor mean. Broadly in line with IMGT annotations, most TCR beta V segments showed up in productive rearrangements about 90% or about 30% of the time in an earlier analysis of around 550 of the donors. Three of the identified cytomegalovirus-associated TCR beta chains were confirmed in vitro to be specific for cytomegalovirus antigens. The sequencing pipeline was judged likely to have produced a cluster of highly shared sequence variants as a technical artifact. Linkage disequilibrium might explain the correlated functional status among segregating V segments, but an unknown experimental factor could not be excluded. In a later analysis, most CMV-associated TCR beta chains were found to appear HLA-restricted, with HLA associations seemingly driven largely by CMV exposure. For the cohort, immune exposure information was limited to CMV serostatus.

This clone was detected only once. Which antigen it targets is not known. Nothing much larger sits one base from this clone, and base qualities are not available. The cohort comprised 550 to 700 healthy bone marrow donors. At the time of sampling, all cohort members were nominally healthy, though unrecorded immune exposures were likely present. The donor tested CMV seronegative, placing the donor among the approximately 360 seronegative members of the cohort. Each donor provided a peripheral blood sample, and peripheral blood mononuclear cells were used for TCR beta sequencing. The Qiagen DNeasy Blood Extraction Kit was used to extract genomic DNA from the blood cell samples. CDR1 and CDR2, looked up from the germline V gene (reference sequence), are MNHNY and SVGAGI. Trimming removed 2 bases from V and 4 bases from J, leaving 12 bases between the germline ends. The CDR3 covers 15 residues, taking in both the cysteine and the phenylalanine. CDR3 DNA only is kept here, 45 bases in frame from base 1.

The sequence came from a boy aged 2-9 years in good health and CMV-seronegative. The chain employs TRBV6-6 and TRBJ2-1, with a weak D call of TRBD2 (6 bases match). The sample was PBMCs. The CDR3 in this case is CASSYGAGTYNEQFF. The bases are TGTGCCAGCAGTTACGGCGCGGGAACGTACAATGAGCAGTTCTTC.